This paragraph covers one T cell receptor beta chain sequence. This clonotype was counted a single time. Its antigen is unknown. A much larger clone differs by one base, so this may be a read error. Amplification of TCR beta CDR3 regions was carried out from RNA transcripts. A first-round RT-PCR of the TCR CDR3 used the HTBI primer set with the Qiagen OneStep RT-PCR kit. Libraries were constructed in a second round of multiplex PCR, after which size selection and purification were performed. Sequencing of the libraries was done on an Illumina HiSeq2000 using paired-end 100 bp reads. From the authors' description of their analysis: Raw data were processed with SOAPnuke, discarding reads with adapters, uncalled bases, mean Phred below 15, or no exact constant-primer or identifier match. High-quality paired reads were merged with COPE v1.2.5, and unique nucleotide sequences were defined as clonotypes. MiTCR v1.1 was used to align clonotypes to the IMGT TRBV, TRBD and TRBJ reference segments. Only V-J combinations with frequency above 0.0001, covering 99.2% of repertoires, were analysed. A TCS score was defined as the ratio of F50 (clonal expansion) to E x V (chaos), with BLOSUM62-based TCRdist applied between CDR3 peptides within each V-J. Welch's t-statistics and random forest reduced some 510 V-J features to about 13, which were used in a naive Bayes classifier (R e1071). The raw public reads went through TCRdb reprocessing: fastp at Q25, MiXCR clone calling, in-frame beta chains kept. For every CDR3 protein sequence, its rows merge into one entry that carries the most common genes and DNA. The V and J calls, along with clone size, are taken from TCRdb and not from the paper's own processing. The sample has 550,000 to 800,000 distinct CDR3 sequences on record, about 17% of them singletons. 8.4% of the sample is in the top ten clones.

V loses 0 bases at its end and J loses 10 bases; junction bases beyond the gene matches: 7. CDR3 length: 14 amino acids, cysteine to phenylalanine. The retained sequence is limited to the CDR3, 42 bases, with the frame set at the first base. The germline V gene encodes CDR1 DFQATT and CDR2 SNEGSKA (reference sequence). A patient counted as having stable Graves' hyperthyroidism if no progression to ophthalmopathy occurred over 18 months of follow-up. Hyperthyroidism patients were newly diagnosed, with disease duration under 2 months, and aged 18 to 65 years. Any patient with an uncontrolled infection, another autoimmune disease, pregnancy or lactation was excluded. Clinical symptoms, serum thyroxine and TRAb, thyroid ultrasound, and orbital computed tomography formed the basis for the diagnoses. PBMCs were isolated from approximately 10 ml of fresh peripheral blood by Ficoll-Paque density gradient centrifugation. Total RNA was extracted with Trizol reagent, and quality was checked on an Agilent 2100 Bioanalyzer.

These data belong to a study of T cells in Graves' hyperthyroidism and ophthalmopathy (dated by TCRdb to between 2018 and 2021). About the study as a whole: Peripheral blood was sampled at the time of initial diagnosis, prior to any treatment. TCR V-J signatures able to tell the groups apart were searched for in a discovery cohort of around 95 patients, of whom 40 to 45 had Graves' ophthalmopathy and around 57 had stable Graves' hyperthyroidism. Whether ophthalmopathy could be predicted prospectively was tested in an independent validation cohort made up of about 20 hyperthyroidism patients plus 17 patients who later progressed to ophthalmopathy. The 100 discovery patients were randomly divided into training and test sets at a 7:3 ratio. The study also compared thyroid tissue and blood T-cell repertoires from 5 to 7 Graves' hyperthyroidism patients. Once sampling was done, hyperthyroidism patients were given methimazole at a starting dose of 30 mg daily, whereas ophthalmopathy patients were given high-dose intravenous methylprednisolone. TCR Vbeta CDR3 sequencing of roughly 140 peripheral blood samples (roughly 43 ophthalmopathy, approximately 80 hyperthyroidism and roughly 17 progressor patients) is reported in the paper. What the authors observed across the whole study: In validation, the model predicted progression to ophthalmopathy with 55% to 71% sensitivity and 72% to 85% specificity, a median of about six months before onset. Most expanded thyroid clonotypes (frequency above 0.001) were also found in blood, which suggests that blood repertoires may mirror thyroid immune responses. No statistical method was used to fix the sample size in advance, and group allocation was not hidden from the investigators. A model built on a 13 V-J signature distinguished ophthalmopathy from stable hyperthyroidism, reaching 87.88% sensitivity and around 82% specificity in cross-validation and 80%/75% in testing.

The rearranged segments are TRBV20-1 and TRBJ2-1, with TRBD2 identical over 9 junction bases. Sequences were obtained from blood. This clonotype was obtained from a man between 18 and 35 years old with Graves' hyperthyroidism. The CDR3 corresponds to CSARDVGTSYEQFF. The DNA sequence is given as TGCAGTGCTAGAGATGTCGGGACTAGCTACGAGCAGTTCTTC.